These T cell receptor beta chains were read from a single sample in a study of control samples from healthy donors and cancer patients. TCRdb's copy holds only in-frame clones and misses some; the assay was immunoSEQ multiplex PCR. The sample yields 150,000 or so clones, around 88% seen once. Material: blood. Receptors originate from a man in his late teens or twenties in good health. The CDR3 runs from the conserved cysteine through the conserved F or W. D genes are given only for firm matches. Clone size is given for some rows only: seen once, a few or many times, or a class if the clone is expanded.

J: TRBJ1-2
size: few
D: -
V: TRBV19
CDR3: CASSVSGPPDGYTF
DNA: TGTGCCAGTAGTGTCTCCGGGCCGCCGGACGGCTACACCTTC

J: TRBJ2-7
size: -
D: TRBD1
V: TRBV30
CDR3: CAWSVGGDSYEQYF
DNA: TGTGCCTGGAGTGTAGGGGGCGACTCCTACGAGCAGTACTTC

J: TRBJ1-2
size: -
D: TRBD1
V: TRBV7-3
CDR3: CASSLDRGPYGYTF
DNA: TGTGCCAGCAGCTTAGACAGGGGGCCTTATGGCTACACCTTC

J: TRBJ1-1
size: -
D: -
V: TRBV4-2
CDR3: CASSPEGLANTEAFF
DNA: TGTGCCAGCAGCCCGGAGGGCTTAGCGAACACTGAAGCTTTCTTT

J: TRBJ2-3
size: -
D: TRBD2
V: TRBV19
CDR3: CASSQFGTSGLDTQYF
DNA: TGTGCCAGTAGTCAATTCGGGACTAGCGGCCTAGATACGCAGTATTTT

J: TRBJ1-2
size: few
D: -
V: TRBV3-1/TRBV3-2
CDR3: CASSQDGAVSSYGYTF
DNA: TGTGCCAGCAGCCAAGATGGCGCAGTAAGTTCCTATGGCTACACCTTC

J: TRBJ2-5
size: -
D: -
V: TRBV5-1
CDR3: CASSPGTLQETQYF
DNA: TGCGCCAGCAGCCCGGGGACCCTTCAAGAGACCCAGTACTTC

J: TRBJ1-6
size: -
D: TRBD1
V: TRBV7-2
CDR3: CASRRDRDSPLHF
DNA: TGTGCCAGCAGGAGGGACAGGGATTCACCCCTCCACTTT

J: TRBJ2-7
size: -
D: TRBD1
V: TRBV2
CDR3: CASSTIPGQGVDEQYF
DNA: TGTGCCAGCAGTACGATTCCGGGACAGGGGGTCGACGAGCAGTACTTC

J: TRBJ2-7
size: -
D: TRBD1
V: TRBV15
CDR3: CATSRDRASYEQYF
DNA: TGTGCCACCAGTCGGGACAGGGCCTCCTACGAGCAGTACTTC

J: TRBJ2-5
size: once
D: -
V: TRBV6-5
CDR3: CASSTLLRYEETQYF
DNA: TGTGCCAGCAGTACGCTCCTAAGGTACGAGGAGACCCAGTACTTC

J: TRBJ2-3
size: -
D: -
V: TRBV28
CDR3: CASSFGVGAQYF
DNA: TGTGCCAGCAGTTTTGGGGTTGGGGCGCAGTATTTT

J: TRBJ2-7
size: once
D: -
V: TRBV7-6
CDR3: CASSPQLSYEQYF
DNA: TGTGCCAGCAGCCCACAGCTTTCCTACGAGCAGTACTTC

J: TRBJ2-1
size: -
D: TRBD2
V: TRBV5-1
CDR3: CASSVGLAAGGSEQFF
DNA: TGCGCCAGCAGCGTAGGACTAGCGGCCGGGGGGAGTGAGCAGTTCTTC

J: TRBJ2-7
size: -
D: TRBD2
V: TRBV3-1/TRBV3-2
CDR3: CASSYLLAGNTISSYEQYF
DNA: TGTGCCAGCAGCTACTTACTAGCGGGCAATACGATCTCTTCCTACGAGCAGTACTTC

J: TRBJ1-1
size: -
D: -
V: TRBV2
CDR3: CASSEIWASNTEAFF
DNA: TGTGCCAGCAGTGAAATTTGGGCTTCGAACACTGAAGCTTTCTTT

J: TRBJ1-2
size: -
D: -
V: TRBV28
CDR3: CASSFYPPVTF
DNA: TGTGCCAGCAGTTTCTACCCGCCGGTCACCTTC

J: TRBJ2-7
size: -
D: TRBD1
V: TRBV2
CDR3: CASRVTGGGYEQYF
DNA: TGTGCCAGCAGGGTGACAGGGGGAGGCTACGAGCAGTACTTC

J: TRBJ1-4
size: -
D: TRBD1
V: TRBV27
CDR3: CATPGTGNEKLFF
DNA: TGTGCCACTCCAGGGACAGGAAATGAAAAACTGTTTTTT

J: TRBJ2-3
size: -
D: -
V: TRBV7-2
CDR3: CASSLRGPVDTQYF
DNA: TGTGCCAGCAGCTTAAGGGGCCCGGTGGATACGCAGTATTTT

J: TRBJ1-4
size: -
D: -
V: TRBV7-9
CDR3: CASSQNWKTKGTNEKLFF
DNA: TGTGCCAGCAGCCAGAATTGGAAGACAAAAGGAACTAATGAAAAACTGTTTTTT

J: TRBJ2-5
size: -
D: -
V: TRBV27
CDR3: CASSFSAQGRGTQYF
DNA: TGTGCCAGCAGTTTCTCCGCTCAGGGGAGGGGGACCCAGTACTTC

J: TRBJ2-3
size: few
D: -
V: TRBV4-1
CDR3: CASSQDGDTQYF
DNA: TGCGCCAGCAGCCAAGACGGGGATACGCAGTATTTT

J: TRBJ2-7
size: -
D: -
V: TRBV12-3/TRBV12-4
CDR3: CASSLLNSYEQYF
DNA: TGTGCCAGCAGTTTATTGAACAGCTACGAGCAGTACTTC

J: TRBJ1-5
size: -
D: -
V: TRBV6-6
CDR3: CASSYGGRGSNQPQHF
DNA: TGTGCCAGCAGTTATGGAGGAAGGGGTAGCAATCAGCCCCAGCATTTT

J: TRBJ1-2
size: -
D: -
V: TRBV6-5
CDR3: CASRVATSYGYTF
DNA: TGTGCCAGCCGGGTTGCAACGAGCTATGGCTACACCTTC

J: TRBJ2-7
size: few
D: -
V: TRBV4-2
CDR3: CASGDPNYEQYF
DNA: TGTGCCAGCGGGGACCCGAACTACGAGCAGTACTTC

J: TRBJ2-2
size: -
D: -
V: TRBV11-2
CDR3: CASSLFRGGTGELFF
DNA: TGTGCCAGCAGCCTTTTTAGAGGGGGGACCGGGGAGCTGTTTTTT

J: TRBJ1-2
size: -
D: TRBD1
V: TRBV10-3
CDR3: CAIRGTATGDGYTF
DNA: TGTGCCATCAGGGGGACAGCCACGGGGGATGGCTACACCTTC

J: TRBJ2-7
size: -
D: -
V: TRBV30
CDR3: CAWSVRNYEQYF
DNA: TGTGCCTGGAGTGTCCGGAACTACGAGCAGTACTTC

J: TRBJ1-1
size: once
D: -
V: TRBV19
CDR3: CATGTTDLNTEAFF
DNA: TGTGCCACTGGGACAACTGACCTGAACACTGAAGCTTTCTTT

J: TRBJ2-7
size: -
D: TRBD1
V: TRBV5-4
CDR3: CASSVDRATSYEQYF
DNA: TGTGCCAGCAGCGTGGACAGGGCGACGTCCTACGAGCAGTACTTC